These 21 T cell receptor beta chains were all obtained from the same sample, sequenced in a study of T cell changes during pregnancy in multiple sclerosis. Sequencing was performed with immunoSEQ multiplex PCR; in TCRdb, only in-frame clones are kept and a portion is missing. This sample has tens of thousands of clones, with over 90% found just once. The sequencing used CD4+ T cells from peripheral blood mononuclear cells, collected in the second trimester of pregnancy. Receptors were obtained from a female donor with multiple sclerosis, enrolled in a pregnancy study.

The chain has TRBV10-3 and TRBJ1-2; the D is unclear. The V gene lost 0 bases and the J gene lost 8 bases, with 10 bases spanning the gap. The germline V gene encodes CDR1 ENHRY and CDR2 SYGVKD. This CDR3 is built from 13 residues. Written as DNA, the CDR3 is TGTGCCATCAGTGAGTCTCGGGTTCAAGGCTACACCTTC. It encodes CAISESRVQGYTF.

The J gene is TRBJ2-5, the V gene TRBV5-4; D call uncertain. Germline V gene lookup returns CDR1 SGHNT and CDR2 YYREEE (reference sequence). With 0 bases removed from V and 1 base from J, the gap between germline ends came to 4 bases. The CDR3 has 13 residues. The CDR3 DNA follows: TGTGCCAGCAGCTTGGACAGCCAAGAGACCCAGTACTTC. It specifies CASSLDSQETQYF.

This clone was observed a handful of times. The chain has TRBV27 and TRBJ1-2; the match to TRBD1 covers 11 bases. Germline V gives CDR1 MNHEY, CDR2 SMNVEV (reference sequence). V was pared by 6 bases and J by 7 bases, with 4 bases of the junction left unmatched. The CDR3 contains 13 residues. The CDR3 nucleotides are TGTGCCAGCAGCTACGGGACAGGGGGTGGCTACACCTTC. Translated, it gives CASSYGTGGGYTF.

The genes are TRBV7-8 and TRBJ2-3, with 7 bases that match TRBD2. The CDR3 has 13 amino acids. V shed 5 bases and J 8 bases; nucleotides not matched to a gene: 7. CDR1 and CDR2 from the germline V gene are SGHVS and FQNEAQ. Here the CDR3 DNA reads TGTGCCAGCAGCCCCGGGGGGAGGGGTACGCAGTATTTT. Translated, it gives CASSPGGRGTQYF.

The chain employs TRBV18 and TRBJ2-3, with TRBD1 matching 8 bases. V gave up 6 bases and J gave up 6 bases; unmatched junction bases: 14. CDR1 is KGHSH and CDR2 is LQKENI in the germline V gene. This CDR3 has 16 amino acids. CDR3 sequence reads: CASSPFDGQGIDTQYF. CDR3 DNA sequence: TGTGCCAGCTCGCCTTTTGACGGACAGGGAATTGATACGCAGTATTTT.

The genes are TRBV18 and TRBJ1-2, with a weak D call TRBD1 (6 bases). The V and J ends lost 3 bases and 3 bases respectively, with 17 bases between them. From germline, CDR1 is KGHSH and CDR2 LQKENI. The CDR3 spans 16 residues. The CDR3 is CASSPAYRETHYGYTF. CDR3 DNA: TGTGCCAGCTCACCTGCTTACAGGGAAACTCACTATGGCTACACCTTC.

The gene calls are TRBV2 and TRBJ2-4, with 9 positions matching TRBD1. Germline V lookup: CDR1 SNHLY, CDR2 FYNNEI. The CDR3 has 16 amino acids. Trimming took 2 bases from V and 3 from J; bases not matched to a gene: 5. This CDR3 is CASSEWGQGHKNIQYF. Written as DNA, the CDR3 is TGTGCCAGCAGTGAATGGGGACAGGGTCACAAAAACATTCAGTACTTC.

This sequence joins TRBV5-1 and TRBJ2-7; D possibly corresponds to TRBD1 (6 bases). Germline assignment: CDR1 SGHRS and CDR2 YFSETQ. This CDR3 has 15 residues. Trimming pared 3 bases from V and 2 bases from J, leaving 15 bases between. Here the CDR3 reads CASSWNRESPYEQYF. Here the CDR3 DNA reads TGCGCCAGCAGCTGGAACAGGGAATCCCCCTACGAGCAGTACTTC.

The J gene is TRBJ1-2, the V gene TRBV10-3, with TRBD1 identical over 7 bases. The CDR3 extends over 15 amino acids. J gave up 3 bases and V 4 bases, and 8 bases lay outside the gene matches. CDR1 is ENHRY, CDR2 SYGVKD, per germline. CDR3 sequence reads: CAISVRTGEYYGYTF. CDR3 DNA sequence: TGTGCCATCAGTGTCAGGACAGGAGAATACTATGGCTACACCTTC.

Only a few counts were recorded for this clone. The chain is built from TRBV6-5 and TRBJ1-6, with TRBD1 matching 8 bases. This CDR3 contains 15 residues. The V gene end was trimmed by 0 bases and the J gene end by 6 bases; junction bases not matched to a gene: 1. The V gene's germline CDR1 is MNHEY and CDR2 SVGAGI. The CDR3 nucleotides are TGTGCCAGCAGTTACTCGACAGGGGCTAATTCACCCCTCCACTTT. Translated, it gives CASSYSTGANSPLHF.

The J gene is TRBJ1-1, the V gene TRBV5-1; 7 bases fit TRBD1. Trimming at V came to 0 bases and at J to 1 base, leaving 6 bases not matched to a gene. There are 16 residues in the CDR3. The germline CDR1 and CDR2 sequences are SGHRS and YFSETQ. As DNA, the CDR3 is TGCGCCAGCAGCTTGGCCATTAGGACAGGGAACACTGAAGCTTTCTTT. This sequence encodes CASSLAIRTGNTEAFF. The full variable domain, completed using reference TRBV5-1 and TRBJ1-1, is KAGVTQTPRYLIKTRGQQVTLSCSPISGHRSVSWYQQTPGQGLQFLFEYFSETQRNKGNFPGRFSGRQFSNSRSEMNVSTLELGDSALYLCASSLAIRTGNTEAFFGQGTRLTVV.

The CDR3 region has the DNA TGTGCCATCAGCCCTCTTGGACAGGGCCCCCCTGAAGCTTTCTTT. Protein sequence: CAISPLGQGPPEAFF. The chain employs TRBV10-3 and TRBJ1-1; 8 bases are a match to TRBD1. The CDR3 consists of 15 residues. From germline, CDR1 is ENHRY and CDR2 SYGVKD. The trim removed 6 bases at V and 6 bases at J, leaving 12 bases unmatched.

In its sample, this clone was seen once. The J gene is TRBJ2-7, the V gene TRBV5-6, with 7 bases aligning to TRBD1. CDR1 and CDR2 (germline): SGHDT, YYEEEE. V shed 4 bases, J shed 2 bases, and the junction held 3 bases outside the gene matches. The CDR3 length is 13 residues. The CDR3 sequence: CASSGTATYEQYF. In DNA, the CDR3 is TGTGCCAGCAGCGGGACAGCTACCTACGAGCAGTACTTC.

Regarding this clone: The germline gene is not matched at one end of the junction; a read error may be the cause. The CDR3 loop is CASILTGVLYGYTF. In nucleotides, the CDR3 is TGTGCCAGCATCTTGACAGGGGTCCTATATGGCTACACCTTC. This chain joins TRBV5-8 and TRBJ1-2; TRBD1 matches 8 bases. The CDR3 consists of 14 residues. The V gene's germline CDR1 is SGHTS and CDR2 YDEGEE.

Notes on this clone: Germline and junction disagree at one end, which may indicate a read error. The chain has TRBV6-6 and TRBJ2-5, with 8 bases aligning to TRBD2. CDR1 and CDR2 from the germline V gene are MNHNY and SVGAGI (reference sequence). The CDR3 extends over 13 amino acids. CDR3 coding DNA: TGTGCCAGCAGTACCCCCTCTGAGCGGGGGCTTGACTTC. It specifies CASSTPSERGLDF.

This chain connects TRBV9 to TRBJ1-3; no clear D gene. CDR1 is SGDLS and CDR2 is YYNGEE in the germline V gene. CDR3 length: 16 amino acids. V gave up 0 bases and J gave up 0 bases, with 10 bases separating them. The CDR3 DNA sequence: TGTGCCAGCAGCGTAGATCCCGGGAGCTCTGGAAACACCATATATTTT. Its translation: CASSVDPGSSGNTIYF.

The rearrangement joins TRBV10-3 to TRBJ1-1; the D gene is possibly TRBD1 (6 bases). The V gene's germline CDR1 is ENHRY and CDR2 SYGVKD. CDR3 size: 13 residues. Trimming pared 4 bases from V and 3 bases from J, leaving 9 bases between. CDR3 amino acids: CAISVEGDTEAFF. CDR3 in DNA: TGTGCCATCAGTGTAGAGGGGGACACTGAAGCTTTCTTT.

This rearrangement joins TRBV4-1 to TRBJ2-1; 11 nucleotides match TRBD1. This CDR3 contains 17 residues. Germline-derived CDR1 and CDR2 are MGHRA and YSYEKL. The trim removed 3 bases at V and 12 bases at J, leaving 16 bases unmatched. The CDR3 sequence is CASSHASGTGGTKGQFF. CDR3 bases: TGCGCCAGCAGCCACGCCTCCGGGACAGGGGGGACGAAGGGGCAGTTCTTC.

The V and J genes are TRBV5-1 and TRBJ1-3; perhaps TRBD1 as D (6 bases). This CDR3 region has 16 residues. V was shortened by 6 bases and J by 4 bases, with 20 bases between the two germline ends. In germline, CDR1 is SGHRS, CDR2 YFSETQ. The CDR3 DNA reads TGCGCCAGCACCCCCCAGGGGCACGGCGTGGGAAACACCATATATTTT. This encodes CASTPQGHGVGNTIYF.

This clone appeared a single time. V is TRBV21-1 and J is TRBJ2-7; the table's D gene call, TRBD1, was not cross checked with the DNA. TRBV21-1 counts as a pseudogene. This CDR3 has 13 residues. CDR3 coding DNA: TGTGCCAGCAGCTTGGACCCAGGGTACGAGCAGTACTTC. Its translation is CASSLDPGYEQYF.

J is TRBJ2-7 and V is TRBV6-5; 7 positions agree with TRBD1. Germline assignment: CDR1 MNHEY and CDR2 SVGAGI. Unmatched junction bases numbered 7, after V lost 5 bases and J lost 3 bases. The CDR3 runs to 14 residues. The CDR3 here is CASSQRQGDYEQYF. The CDR3 bases are TGTGCCAGCAGTCAACGCCAGGGGGACTACGAGCAGTACTTC.